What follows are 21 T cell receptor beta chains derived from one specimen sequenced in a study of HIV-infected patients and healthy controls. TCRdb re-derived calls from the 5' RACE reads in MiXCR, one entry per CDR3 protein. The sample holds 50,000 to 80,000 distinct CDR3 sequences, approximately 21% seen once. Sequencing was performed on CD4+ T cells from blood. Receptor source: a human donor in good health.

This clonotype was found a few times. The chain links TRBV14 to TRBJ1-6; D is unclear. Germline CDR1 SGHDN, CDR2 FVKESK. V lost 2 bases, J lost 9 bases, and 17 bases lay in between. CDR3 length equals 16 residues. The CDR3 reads CASSQNLPIGVSPLHF. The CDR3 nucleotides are TGTGCCAGCAGCCAAAATCTGCCCATTGGAGTTTCACCCCTCCACTTT.

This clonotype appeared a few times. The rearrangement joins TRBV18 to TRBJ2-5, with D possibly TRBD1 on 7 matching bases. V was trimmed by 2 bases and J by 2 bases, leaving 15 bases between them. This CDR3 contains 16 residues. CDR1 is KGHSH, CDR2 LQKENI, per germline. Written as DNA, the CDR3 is TGTGCCAGCTCACCATTGACAGGGACTGATCAAGAGACCCAGTACTTC. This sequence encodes CASSPLTGTDQETQYF.

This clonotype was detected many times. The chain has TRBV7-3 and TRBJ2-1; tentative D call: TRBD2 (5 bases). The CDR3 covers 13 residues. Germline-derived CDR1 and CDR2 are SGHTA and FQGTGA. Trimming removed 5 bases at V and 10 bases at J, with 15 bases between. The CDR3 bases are TGTGCCAGCAGCGCACCGGGATTTCCGGAGCAGTTCTTC. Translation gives CASSAPGFPEQFF.

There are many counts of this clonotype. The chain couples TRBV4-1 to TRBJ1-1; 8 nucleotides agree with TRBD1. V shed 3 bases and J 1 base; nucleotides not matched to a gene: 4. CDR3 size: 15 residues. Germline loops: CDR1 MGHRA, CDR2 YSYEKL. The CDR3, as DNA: TGCGCCAGCAGCCAGAATGGACAGGGGAACACTGAAGCTTTCTTT. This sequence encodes CASSQNGQGNTEAFF.

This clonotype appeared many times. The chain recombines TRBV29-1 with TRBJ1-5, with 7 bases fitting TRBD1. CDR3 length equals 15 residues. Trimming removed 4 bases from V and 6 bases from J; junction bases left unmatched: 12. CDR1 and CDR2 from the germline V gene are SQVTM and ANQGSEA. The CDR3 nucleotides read TGCAGCGTTGTATGGCAGGGGGACTTATCTCAGCCCCAGCATTTT. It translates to CSVVWQGDLSQPQHF.

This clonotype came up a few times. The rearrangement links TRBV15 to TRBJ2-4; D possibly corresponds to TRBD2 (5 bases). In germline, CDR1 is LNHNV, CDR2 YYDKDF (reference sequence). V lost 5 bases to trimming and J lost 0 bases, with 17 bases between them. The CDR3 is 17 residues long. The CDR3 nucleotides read TGTGCCACCAGCGGGTTTTCGAGGGAGAAAGCCAAAAACATTCAGTACTTC. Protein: CATSGFSREKAKNIQYF.

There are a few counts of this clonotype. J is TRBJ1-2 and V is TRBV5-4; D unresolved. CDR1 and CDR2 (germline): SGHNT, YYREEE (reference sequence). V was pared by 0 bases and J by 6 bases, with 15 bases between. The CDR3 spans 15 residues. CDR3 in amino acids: CASSLGAGNLDGYTF. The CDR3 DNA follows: TGTGCCAGCAGCTTGGGGGCCGGGAACCTCGATGGCTACACCTTC.

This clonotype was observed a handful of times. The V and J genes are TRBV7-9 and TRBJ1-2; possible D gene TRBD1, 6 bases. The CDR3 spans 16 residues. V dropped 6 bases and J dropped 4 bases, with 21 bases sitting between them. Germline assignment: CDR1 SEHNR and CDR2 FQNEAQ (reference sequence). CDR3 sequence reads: CASSAGGGRVGYGYTF. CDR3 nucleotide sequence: TGTGCCAGCAGTGCCGGAGGGGGGCGAGTCGGCTATGGCTACACCTTC.

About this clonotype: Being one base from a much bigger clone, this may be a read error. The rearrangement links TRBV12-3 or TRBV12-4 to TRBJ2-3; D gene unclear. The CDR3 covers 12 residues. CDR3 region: CANGPGADTQYF. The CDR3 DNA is TGTGCGAATGGGCCCGGCGCAGATACGCAGTATTTT.

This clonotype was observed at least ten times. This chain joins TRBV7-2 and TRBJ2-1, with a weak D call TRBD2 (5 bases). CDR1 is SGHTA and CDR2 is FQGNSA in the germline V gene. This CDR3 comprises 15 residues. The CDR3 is CAAAESPRRPSEQFF. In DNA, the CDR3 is TGTGCAGCGGCGGAATCCCCACGTCGACCCAGTGAGCAGTTCTTC.

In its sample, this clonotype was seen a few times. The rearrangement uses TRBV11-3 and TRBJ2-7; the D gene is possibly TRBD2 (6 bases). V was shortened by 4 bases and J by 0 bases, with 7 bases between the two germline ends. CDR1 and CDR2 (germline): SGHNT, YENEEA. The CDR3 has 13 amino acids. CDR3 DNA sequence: TGTGCCAGCAGCTCGGAGGGCTCCTACGAGCAGTACTTC. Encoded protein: CASSSEGSYEQYF.

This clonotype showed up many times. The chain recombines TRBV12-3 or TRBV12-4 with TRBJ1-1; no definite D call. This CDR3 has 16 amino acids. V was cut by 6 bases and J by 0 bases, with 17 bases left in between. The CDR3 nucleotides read TGTGCCAGCAGGTTTAGGCGGGGAAGCATGAACACTGAAGCTTTCTTT. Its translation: CASRFRRGSMNTEAFF.

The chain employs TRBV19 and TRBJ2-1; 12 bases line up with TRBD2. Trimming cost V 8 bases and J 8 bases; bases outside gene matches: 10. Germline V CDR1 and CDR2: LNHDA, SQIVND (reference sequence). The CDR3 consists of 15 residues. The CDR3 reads CASLASGRADYEQFF. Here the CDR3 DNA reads TGTGCCAGTCTAGCTAGCGGGAGGGCCGATTATGAGCAGTTCTTC.

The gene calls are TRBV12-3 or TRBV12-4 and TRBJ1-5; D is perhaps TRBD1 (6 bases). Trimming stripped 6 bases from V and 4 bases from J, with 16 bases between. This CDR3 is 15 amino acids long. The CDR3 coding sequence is TGTGCCAGCAGCTTTTTACAGGGCGGAAATCAGCCCCAGCATTTT. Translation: CASSFLQGGNQPQHF.

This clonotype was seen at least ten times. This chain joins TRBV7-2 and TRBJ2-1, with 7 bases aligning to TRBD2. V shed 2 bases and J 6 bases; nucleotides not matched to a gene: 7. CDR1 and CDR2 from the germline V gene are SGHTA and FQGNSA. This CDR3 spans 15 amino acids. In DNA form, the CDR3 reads TGTGCCAGCAGCTTACGGGGGGTCTCGGTCAATGAGCAGTTCTTC. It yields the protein CASSLRGVSVNEQFF.

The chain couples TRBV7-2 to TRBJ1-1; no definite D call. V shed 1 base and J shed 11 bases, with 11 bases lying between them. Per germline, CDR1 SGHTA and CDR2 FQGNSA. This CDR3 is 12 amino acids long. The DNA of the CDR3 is TGTGCCAGCAGCTTAGTTTCGGGGTGGGCTTTCTTT. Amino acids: CASSLVSGWAFF.

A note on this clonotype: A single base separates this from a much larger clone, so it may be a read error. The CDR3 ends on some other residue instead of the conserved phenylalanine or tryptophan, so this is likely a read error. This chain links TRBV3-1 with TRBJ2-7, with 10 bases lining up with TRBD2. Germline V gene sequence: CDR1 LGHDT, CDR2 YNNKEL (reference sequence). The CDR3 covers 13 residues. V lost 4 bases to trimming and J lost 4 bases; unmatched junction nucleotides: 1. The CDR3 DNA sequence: TGTGCCAGCAGCCGGACTAGCGGATACGAGCAGTACTCC. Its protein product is CASSRTSGYEQYS.

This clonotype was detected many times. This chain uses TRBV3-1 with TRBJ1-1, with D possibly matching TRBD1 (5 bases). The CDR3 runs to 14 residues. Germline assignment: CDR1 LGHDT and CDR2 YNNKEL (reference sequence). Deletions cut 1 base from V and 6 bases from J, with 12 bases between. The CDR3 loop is CASSQAGGVPEAFF. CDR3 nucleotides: TGTGCCAGCAGCCAAGCTGGGGGTGTCCCTGAAGCTTTCTTT.

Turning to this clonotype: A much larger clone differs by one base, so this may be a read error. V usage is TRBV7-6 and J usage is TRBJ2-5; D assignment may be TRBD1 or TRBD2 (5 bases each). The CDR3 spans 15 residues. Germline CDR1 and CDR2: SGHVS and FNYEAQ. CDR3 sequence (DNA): TGTGCCAGCAGGTTAGGGGCGGGTAGCCAAGAGACCCAGTACTTC. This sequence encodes CASRLGAGSQETQYF.

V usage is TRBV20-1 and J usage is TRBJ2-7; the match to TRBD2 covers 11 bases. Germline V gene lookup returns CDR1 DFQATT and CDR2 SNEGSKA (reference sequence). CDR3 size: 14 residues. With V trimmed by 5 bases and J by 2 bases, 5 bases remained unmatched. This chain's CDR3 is CSAEIAGGTYEQYF. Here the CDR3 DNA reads TGCAGTGCTGAGATAGCGGGAGGGACCTACGAGCAGTACTTC.

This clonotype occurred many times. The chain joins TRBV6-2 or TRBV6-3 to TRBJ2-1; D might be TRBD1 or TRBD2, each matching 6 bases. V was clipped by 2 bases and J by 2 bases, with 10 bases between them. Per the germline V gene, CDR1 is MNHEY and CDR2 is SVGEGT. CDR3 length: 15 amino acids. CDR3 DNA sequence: TGTGCCAGCAGTTACGGGGGGCCCACCTACAATGAGCAGTTCTTC. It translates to CASSYGGPTYNEQFF.